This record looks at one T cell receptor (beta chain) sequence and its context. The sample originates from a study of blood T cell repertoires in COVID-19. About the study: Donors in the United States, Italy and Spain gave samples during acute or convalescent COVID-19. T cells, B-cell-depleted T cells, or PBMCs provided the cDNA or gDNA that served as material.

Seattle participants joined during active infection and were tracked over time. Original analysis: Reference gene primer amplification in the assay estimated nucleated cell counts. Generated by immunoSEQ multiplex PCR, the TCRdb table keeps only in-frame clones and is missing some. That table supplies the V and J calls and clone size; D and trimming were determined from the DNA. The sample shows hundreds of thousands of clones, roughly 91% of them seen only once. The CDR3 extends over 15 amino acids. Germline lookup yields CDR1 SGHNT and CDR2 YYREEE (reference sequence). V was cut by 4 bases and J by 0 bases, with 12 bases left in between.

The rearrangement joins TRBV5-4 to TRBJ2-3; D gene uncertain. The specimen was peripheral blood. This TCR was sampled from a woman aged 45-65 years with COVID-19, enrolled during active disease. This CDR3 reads CASSPDTLSTDTQYF. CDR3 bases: TGTGCCAGCAGCCCCGACACCCTGAGCACAGATACGCAGTATTTT.